This is a list of T cell receptor beta chains from one sample in a study of blood T cell repertoires in COVID-19. This table comes from immunoSEQ multiplex PCR, and its TCRdb copy is limited to in-frame clones, with some not included. The table includes some 200,000 clones, more than 75% detected once. The sequenced sample was peripheral blood. The receptors were sampled from a woman younger than 35 who had recovered from COVID-19. CDR3s include the opening cysteine and the closing phenylalanine or tryptophan. D genes are given only for firm matches. The size entry is marked missing in some rows and otherwise reads once, few, many or a size class.

j_gene | d_gene | v_gene | abundance | CDR3nt | CDR3aa
TRBJ1-2 | TRBD1 | TRBV12-3/TRBV12-4 | - | TGTGCCAGCAGTACAGGACAGGGGGCGGACTACACCTTC | CASSTGQGADYTF
TRBJ2-1 | TRBD2 | TRBV7-2 | - | TGTGCCAGCAGCTTAATTTGGGGACTAGCGAGTGAGCAGTTCTTC | CASSLIWGLASEQFF
TRBJ2-1 | TRBD2 | TRBV5-1 | once | TGCGCCAGCAGCTTGAGTCTAGCGGTAAGCTCCTACAATGAGCAGTTCTTC | CASSLSLAVSSYNEQFF
TRBJ1-4 | TRBD1 | TRBV29-1 | - | TGCAGCGCCGCGGGGGACAGGGAACGCGAAAAACTGTTTTTT | CSAAGDREREKLFF
TRBJ1-2 | - | TRBV9 | once | TGTGCCAGCAGCGTACAACAGAACTATGGCTACACCTTC | CASSVQQNYGYTF
TRBJ1-5 | TRBD1 | TRBV27 | - | TGTGCCAGCAGCGCGGACAGGGGAGGTCAGCCCCAGCATTTT | CASSADRGGQPQHF
TRBJ1-2 | - | TRBV10-3 | - | TGTGCCTCAAATCCGCAGGGGCCCGGAGGCTACACCTTC | CASNPQGPGGYTF
TRBJ1-6 | - | TRBV10-3 | - | TGTGCCATCAGTGAAACAGGGTCCAATTCACCCCTCCACTTT | CAISETGSNSPLHF
TRBJ1-1 | - | TRBV12-5 | - | TGTGCTAGTGGTTTGGATCGGGGCACTGAAGCTTTCTTT | CASGLDRGTEAFF
TRBJ1-2 | TRBD1 | TRBV15 | - | TGTGCCACCAGCAGAGCTAGGACAGGGGGCGGCTACACCTTC | CATSRARTGGGYTF
TRBJ2-1 | TRBD1 | TRBV5-1 | few | TGCGCCAGCAGCGAAGGGACAGGGGCCCACAATGAGCAGTTCTTC | CASSEGTGAHNEQFF
TRBJ1-6 | - | TRBV9 | - | TGTGCCAGCAGCGTAGGTTCAGGGCCCTCGCCCCTCCACTTT | CASSVGSGPSPLHF
TRBJ1-6 | - | TRBV7-9 | - | TGTGCCAGCAGATTAGATACAGATAATTCACCCCTCCACTTT | CASRLDTDNSPLHF
TRBJ2-3 | - | TRBV19 | - | TGTGCCAGTAGCCTCCGCACCGGGGGGCGGGCAGATACGCAGTATTTT | CASSLRTGGRADTQYF
TRBJ1-3 | - | TRBV7-2 | - | TGTGCCAGCAGCCCTCCGAGGGACTCTGGAAACACCATATATTTT | CASSPPRDSGNTIYF
TRBJ2-1 | TRBD2 | TRBV29-1 | - | TGCAGCGTCGCCCTGAGACTAGCCTCCTACAATGAGCAGTTCTTC | CSVALRLASYNEQFF
TRBJ2-5 | TRBD2 | TRBV4-2 | - | TGTGCCAGCAGCCAAGGACAGCGGGAGGGCCGCGAGACCCAGTACTTC | CASSQGQREGRETQYF
TRBJ1-2 | TRBD1 | TRBV6-5 | - | TGTGCCAGCACCCAAATGGGGCAGGGGGCGCTTGGCTACACCTTC | CASTQMGQGALGYTF
TRBJ1-1 | - | TRBV19 | - | TGTGCCAGTAGTATGGCCCCGGGCACTGAAGCTTTCTTT | CASSMAPGTEAFF
TRBJ1-1 | TRBD1 | TRBV19 | few | TGTGCGGTATCCAGGGGGTCAGGGAGCACTGAAGCTTTCTTT | CAVSRGSGSTEAFF
TRBJ2-1 | - | TRBV24-1 | few | TGTGCCACCAGTGATTTCGAGATAGCGGTAAGCTCCTACAATGAGCAGTTCTTC | CATSDFEIAVSSYNEQFF
TRBJ1-2 | - | TRBV6-6 | - | TGTGCCAGCAGTTACGATCTCGGGCGGGACTATGGCTACACCTTC | CASSYDLGRDYGYTF